This TCR beta chain was profiled in a study of blood T cell repertoires in COVID-19. Background on the study: The analysed material was cDNA or gDNA that came from T cells, B-cell-depleted T cells, or PBMCs.

The CDR3 spans 17 residues. Sequencing was performed with immunoSEQ multiplex PCR; in TCRdb, only in-frame clones are kept and a portion is missing. The table records more than 200,000 clones, more than 75% of them present only once. Assignment of participants to cohorts was predicated upon participant-reported clinical history. Cohort 3 recovered donors had two negative PCRs, clearance, or symptom resolution. The receptor was isolated from a woman between 45 and 60 years old who had recovered from COVID-19. Sequencing was performed on PBMCs or T cells enriched from blood (not recorded which). The chain carries TRBV21-1 and TRBJ2-1; the table's D call of TRBD2 was not tested on the DNA. TRBV21-1 counts as a pseudogene. The CDR3 is CASSKGVLAGKYNEQFF. The CDR3 DNA sequence: TGTGCCAGCAGCAAAGGTGTCCTAGCGGGAAAATACAATGAGCAGTTCTTC.